Below are 19 T cell receptor beta chains sequenced from a single sample in a study of T cells after somatic rescue of genetic block. The repertoire was sequenced with immunoSEQ multiplex PCR; TCRdb's copy has only in-frame clones and lacks some. The table lists approximately 71,000 clones, about nine tenths of them singletons, with around 3% in the top ten. Sequencing used peripheral blood mononuclear cells (PBMCs). Source of these receptors: a man aged 40-50 years.

This clone was found once. The CDR3 DNA follows: TGTGCCAGCAGCTTAAACAGGGGCACATACGAGCAGTACTTC. It yields the protein CASSLNRGTYEQYF. The V and J genes are TRBV7-6 and TRBJ2-7; TRBD1 aligns across 7 bases. This CDR3 comprises 14 residues. CDR1 is SGHVS, CDR2 FNYEAQ, per germline. V shed 2 bases and J 4 bases; nucleotides not matched to a gene: 5.

CDR3 protein: CASSPTILAGGSYNEQFF. Written as DNA, the CDR3 is TGCGCCAGCAGCCCTACTATTTTAGCGGGGGGCTCCTACAATGAGCAGTTCTTC. The rearrangement links TRBV5-1 to TRBJ2-1, with TRBD2 matching over 10 bases. J lost 0 bases, V lost 4 bases, and 10 bases had no gene match. The CDR3 is 18 residues long. Germline CDR1 is SGHRS and CDR2 is YFSETQ.

The rearrangement joins TRBV2 to TRBJ1-2, with D perhaps matching TRBD1 (5 bases). The CDR3 covers 12 residues. V dropped 4 bases and J dropped 7 bases, with 10 bases sitting between them. CDR1 and CDR2 from the germline V gene are SNHLY and FYNNEI. The chain's CDR3 is CASSGERGGYTF. In nucleotides, the CDR3 is TGTGCCAGCAGTGGGGAGAGGGGTGGCTACACCTTC.

V is TRBV15 and J is TRBJ2-3; D remains ambiguous. Germline V gene lookup returns CDR1 LNHNV and CDR2 YYDKDF (reference sequence). This CDR3 has 14 residues. With 0 bases removed from V and 9 bases from J, the gap between germline ends came to 13 bases. The CDR3 nucleotides read TGTGCCACCAGCAGAGAGTTTACAACCCCCACGCAGTATTTT. This encodes CATSREFTTPTQYF.

The V call is TRBV18, the J call TRBJ2-5; 9 bases are shared with TRBD1. The V gene end was trimmed by 3 bases and the J gene end by 5 bases; junction bases not matched to a gene: 4. Germline assignment: CDR1 KGHSH and CDR2 LQKENI. The CDR3 covers 14 residues. The CDR3 reads CASSPGQGWETQYF. CDR3 in DNA: TGTGCCAGCTCACCGGGACAGGGATGGGAGACCCAGTACTTC.

The chain joins TRBV7-6 to TRBJ2-5; D ambiguous. The V and J ends lost 3 bases and 5 bases respectively, with 10 bases between them. The V gene's germline CDR1 is SGHVS and CDR2 FNYEAQ. This CDR3 comprises 13 residues. The CDR3 nucleotides are TGTGCCAGCAGCTTCCACGGCGTGGAGACCCAGTACTTC. Translating it yields CASSFHGVETQYF.

As regards this clone: Other DNA sequences in this sample translate to the same CDR3. The J gene is TRBJ2-5, the V gene TRBV7-6; 9 nucleotides agree with TRBD1. The junction had 2 bases not matched to a gene; V was cut back by 5 bases and J by 4 bases. The CDR3 length is 13 residues. Looked up from germline, CDR1 is SGHVS and CDR2 is FNYEAQ. The CDR3 sequence is CASSRDRVETQYF. As DNA, the CDR3 is TGTGCCAGCAGCAGGGACAGGGTAGAGACCCAGTACTTC.

This chain joins TRBV19 and TRBJ2-2; 11 bases line up with TRBD2. V trimming: 7 bases; J trimming: 7 bases; junction bases outside the gene matches: 17. This CDR3 has 18 amino acids. CDR1 and CDR2 from the germline V gene are LNHDA and SQIVND (reference sequence). The CDR3 region is CASTRQALLAGAVGELFF. The DNA for the CDR3 is TGTGCCAGTACCCGACAGGCGCTACTAGCGGGAGCGGTCGGGGAGCTGTTTTTT.

This chain connects TRBV28 to TRBJ2-7; TRBD1 might be the D (6 bases). This CDR3 has 13 residues. Germline loops: CDR1 MDHEN, CDR2 SYDVKM. With 10 bases removed from V and 5 bases from J, the gap between germline ends came to 18 bases. The CDR3 region is CATQADRLDEQYF. The DNA of the CDR3 is TGTGCCACACAAGCAGACAGGTTGGACGAGCAGTACTTC. Full variable domain (outside the CDR3, taken from reference TRBV28 and TRBJ2-7): DVKVTQSSRYLVKRTGEKVFLECVQDMDHENMFWYRQDPGLGLRLIYFSYDVKMKEKGDIPEGYSVSREKKERFSLILESASTNQTSMYLCATQADRLDEQYFGPGTRLTVT.

V gene TRBV7-9 combines with J gene TRBJ1-1, with D perhaps TRBD1 (5 bases). The CDR3 has 12 residues. The germline V gene encodes CDR1 SEHNR and CDR2 FQNEAQ (reference sequence). V dropped 0 bases and J dropped 10 bases, with 9 bases sitting between them. The DNA of the CDR3 is TGTGCCAGCAGCTTAGCCGGGGCGCGAGCTTTCTTT. Protein product: CASSLAGARAFF.

The J gene is TRBJ2-2, the V gene TRBV7-2; tentative D call: TRBD2 (5 bases). The CDR3 contains 15 residues. Germline CDR1 and CDR2: SGHTA and FQGNSA. The ends were cut back, 2 bases at V and 4 bases at J, with 11 bases in the middle. CDR3 DNA: TGTGCCAGCAGCTTATGGCCCCGGGGCACCGGGGAGCTGTTTTTT. As protein: CASSLWPRGTGELFF.

This chain connects TRBV6-6 to TRBJ2-2, with 9 bases aligning to TRBD2. V lost 7 bases, J lost 7 bases, and 13 bases stayed unmatched. CDR3 size: 16 residues. CDR1 is MNHNY, CDR2 SVGAGI, per germline (reference sequence). CDR3 in DNA: TGTGCCAGCAAGGGTGCTCTAGCGGGACTTGTCGGGGAGCTGTTTTTT. It codes for CASKGALAGLVGELFF.

This clone was seen a single time. This chain joins TRBV5-6 and TRBJ2-7; TRBD2 might be the D (6 bases). V lost 0 bases and J 0 bases, leaving 13 bases between the germline ends. The V gene's germline CDR1 is SGHDT and CDR2 YYEEEE. CDR3 length: 16 residues. Written as DNA, the CDR3 is TGTGCCAGCAGCTTGGTAGGGGACTGGAGCTCCTACGAGCAGTACTTC. Residues: CASSLVGDWSSYEQYF.

This clone came up once. The rearrangement uses TRBV4-2 and TRBJ2-1, with D maybe TRBD2 (6 bases). The CDR3 has 16 amino acids. Trimming stripped 4 bases from V and 2 bases from J, with 15 bases between. From germline, CDR1 is LGHNA and CDR2 YNFKEQ. The chain's CDR3 is CASSLTGTYAYNEQFF. The CDR3 DNA sequence: TGTGCCAGCAGCCTTACCGGGACTTATGCCTACAATGAGCAGTTCTTC.

The V gene is TRBV5-6, the J gene TRBJ2-7; D uncertain. Per the germline V gene, CDR1 is SGHDT and CDR2 is YYEEEE. Between the trimmed V and J ends, which lost 1 base and 4 bases, there was a span of 6 bases. This CDR3 is 12 amino acids long. CDR3 sequence (DNA): TGTGCCAGCAGCTTGTCCGGATACGAGCAGTACTTC. Its protein is CASSLSGYEQYF.

This clone was observed once. The same CDR3 arises from other DNA sequences in this sample as well. This rearrangement joins TRBV7-9 to TRBJ1-3; D is undetermined. In germline, CDR1 is SEHNR, CDR2 FQNEAQ (reference sequence). The V and J ends lost 3 bases and 7 bases respectively, with 7 bases between them. The CDR3 spans 12 residues. CDR3 sequence reads: CASSFSGNTIYF. CDR3 in DNA: TGTGCCAGCAGCTTCTCCGGGAACACCATATATTTT.

The DNA for the CDR3 is TGTGCCATCAGTGGGACGGTTGGGACTAGCGTGTACGAGCAGTACTTC. Translating it yields CAISGTVGTSVYEQYF. The chain couples TRBV10-3 to TRBJ2-7; 10 bases agree with TRBD2. The trim removed 4 bases at V and 4 bases at J, leaving 10 bases unmatched. Germline assignment: CDR1 ENHRY and CDR2 SYGVKD. This CDR3 has 16 amino acids.

The chain couples TRBV2 to TRBJ2-1; 14 positions match TRBD2. V shed 1 base, J shed 7 bases, and the junction held 3 bases outside the gene matches. CDR1 SNHLY and CDR2 FYNNEI come from the germline V gene. The CDR3 has 16 residues. The CDR3 nucleotides are TGTGCCAGCAGTGAAGGACTAGCGGGGGGGAGGAATGAGCAGTTCTTC. Protein: CASSEGLAGGRNEQFF. Full variable domain (outside the CDR3, taken from reference TRBV2 and TRBJ2-1): EPEVTQTPSHQVTQMGQEVILRCVPISNHLYFYWYRQILGQKVEFLVSFYNNEISEKSEIFDDQFSVERPDGSNFTLKIRSTKLEDSAMYFCASSEGLAGGRNEQFFGPGTRLTVL.

V is TRBV6-4 and J is TRBJ2-6; D gene unclear. Germline CDR1 and CDR2: MRHNA and SNTAGT. This CDR3 has 15 residues. Trimming took 0 bases from V and 1 from J, leaving 4 bases between them. CDR3 in amino acids: CASSDSRSGANVLTF. The CDR3 DNA sequence: TGTGCCAGCAGTGACTCGAGGTCTGGGGCCAACGTCCTGACTTTC.